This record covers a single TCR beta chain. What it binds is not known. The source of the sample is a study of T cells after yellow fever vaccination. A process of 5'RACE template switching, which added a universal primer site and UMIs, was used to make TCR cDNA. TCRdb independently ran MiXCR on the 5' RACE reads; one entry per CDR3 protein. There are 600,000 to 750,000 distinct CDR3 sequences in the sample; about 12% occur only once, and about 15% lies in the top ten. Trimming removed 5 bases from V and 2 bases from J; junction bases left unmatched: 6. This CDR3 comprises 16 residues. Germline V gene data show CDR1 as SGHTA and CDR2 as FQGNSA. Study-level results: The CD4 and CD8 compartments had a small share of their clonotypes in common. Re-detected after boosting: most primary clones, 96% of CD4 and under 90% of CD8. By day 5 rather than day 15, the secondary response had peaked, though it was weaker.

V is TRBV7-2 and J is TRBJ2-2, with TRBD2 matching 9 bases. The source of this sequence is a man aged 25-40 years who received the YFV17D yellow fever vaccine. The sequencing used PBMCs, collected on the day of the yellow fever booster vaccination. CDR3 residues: CASSRSGRTNTGELFF. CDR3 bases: TGTGCCAGCAGCCGCAGCGGGAGGACAAACACCGGGGAGCTGTTTTTT.